These 27 T cell receptor beta chains originate from one sample sequenced in a study of regulatory T cells in long-lasting Graves disease. Time point meaning: newly diagnosed GD, antithyroid drugs for less than 3 months. PBMC RNA served as the TCR library source. Through Arm-PCR of CDR3 regions and iRepertoire HTBI primers, TCR beta libraries were built. One entry per CDR3 protein, called by TCRdb with MiXCR from the multiplex PCR reads. The table lists around 400,000 distinct CDR3 sequences, roughly 12% of them singletons, with 18% in the top ten. The sample was also reused in another study, on T cells in Graves' hyperthyroidism and ophthalmopathy.

This material consisted of peripheral blood mononuclear cells (PBMCs), taken at new diagnosis, from a patient treated with antithyroid drugs. These receptors all stem from a woman younger than 30 with Graves disease.

This clonotype was seen repeatedly, ten times or more. For the CDR3, the DNA is TGTGCCAGCAGAAGGGACAGCCTGAACACTGAAGCTTTCTTT. This codes for CASRRDSLNTEAFF. V is TRBV2 and J is TRBJ1-1; 7 bases are a match to TRBD1. J was trimmed by 0 bases and V by 6 bases; bases with no gene match: 4. Germline CDR1 and CDR2: SNHLY and FYNNEI. CDR3 length: 14 residues.

This clonotype was observed at least ten times. The chain recombines TRBV6-2 or TRBV6-3 with TRBJ2-2, with a weak D call TRBD2 (5 bases). CDR1 and CDR2 (germline): MNHEY, SVGEGT. There are 12 residues in the CDR3. Between the trimmed V and J ends, which lost 6 bases and 6 bases, there was a span of 8 bases. The CDR3 nucleotides are TGTGCCAGCAGGAGGGTGGCCGGGGAGCTGTTTTTT. Protein product: CASRRVAGELFF.

Here the CDR3 reads CASSSTRGPTGSIATQYF. The CDR3 region has the DNA TGTGCCAGCAGCTCGACACGAGGACCCACAGGGAGTATTGCGACCCAGTACTTC. The V call is TRBV7-6, the J call TRBJ2-5; D is perhaps TRBD1 (6 bases). V was pared by 4 bases and J by 7 bases, with 28 bases between. The germline V gene has CDR1 SGHVS and CDR2 FNYEAQ. The length of the CDR3 is 18 residues.

V usage is TRBV20-1 and J usage is TRBJ1-2, with a possible D match to TRBD1 (6 bases). CDR1 and CDR2 (germline): DFQATT, SNEGSKA (reference sequence). With 3 bases removed from V and 3 bases from J, the gap between germline ends came to 14 bases. CDR3 size: 14 residues. CDR3 coding DNA: TGCAGTGCTAGGGAAGACAGGATTCACTATGGCTACACCTTC. It yields the protein CSAREDRIHYGYTF.

In this sample, this clonotype turned up once. Sequence at one end of the junction differs from germline and may be a read error. CDR3 amino acids: CASSLGTRDTEASF. CDR3 nucleotide sequence: TGTGCCAGCAGCCTGGGGACGAGGGACACTGAAGCTTCCTTT. The rearrangement uses TRBV12-3 or TRBV12-4 and TRBJ1-1, with D perhaps TRBD1 (6 bases). This CDR3 comprises 14 residues.

This clonotype has a count of ten or more. The chain is built from TRBV6-2 or TRBV6-3 and TRBJ2-7; D possibly matches TRBD1 or TRBD2 (5 bases each). The CDR3 runs 17 residues. V lost 0 bases to trimming and J lost 2 bases, with 17 bases between them. Germline-derived CDR1 and CDR2 are MNHEY and SVGEGT. CDR3 in amino acids: CASSYSHPGTGTYEQYF. CDR3 in DNA: TGTGCCAGCAGTTACTCCCACCCCGGGACGGGTACCTACGAGCAGTACTTC.

There are many counts of this clonotype. The gene calls are TRBV3-1 and TRBJ2-3, with 11 bases lining up with TRBD2. CDR1 is LGHDT, CDR2 YNNKEL, per germline (reference sequence). The CDR3 is 20 amino acids. V lost 3 bases to trimming and J lost 6 bases; unmatched junction nucleotides: 20. DNA for the CDR3: TGTGCCAGCAGCCACCCTAAACCGCTAGCGGGAGGTGGGTTGAGGGATACGCAGTATTTT. It yields the protein CASSHPKPLAGGGLRDTQYF.

The sample holds a few counts of this clonotype. One end of the junction varies from germline; a read error may be responsible. The chain is built from TRBV29-1 and TRBJ1-1; D not resolved. Germline CDR1 SQVTM, CDR2 ANQGSEA. The length of the CDR3 is 12 residues. The CDR3 DNA is TGCAGCGTTCAAGACGGTAGAACTGAAGCTTTCTTT. Amino acids: CSVQDGRTEAFF.

This clonotype was recorded at least ten times. This rearrangement joins TRBV11-2 to TRBJ2-2; possible D gene TRBD2, 6 bases. This CDR3 spans 20 amino acids. With 1 base removed from V and 4 bases from J, the gap between germline ends came to 25 bases. CDR1 is SGHAT, CDR2 FQNNGV, per germline. For the CDR3, the DNA is TGTGCCAGCAGCTTAGGGTACCGCGGCAGGGACTCTTTACGCACCGGGGAGCTGTTTTTT. This sequence encodes CASSLGYRGRDSLRTGELFF.

The chain recombines TRBV9 with TRBJ2-7; TRBD2 aligns across 13 bases. CDR1 and CDR2 from the germline V gene are SGDLS and YYNGEE. The CDR3 extends over 15 amino acids. J lost 5 bases, V lost 0 bases, and 2 bases had no gene match. The DNA of the CDR3 is TGTGCCAGCAGCGTAGGGACTAGCGGGAGTGACGAGCAGTACTTC. This codes for CASSVGTSGSDEQYF.

This rearrangement joins TRBV5-1 to TRBJ1-2; D is perhaps TRBD1 (5 bases). The CDR3 has 15 residues. Germline-derived CDR1 and CDR2 are SGHRS and YFSETQ. V was clipped by 2 bases and J by 0 bases, with 11 bases between them. This CDR3 is CASSLSPGANYGYTF. CDR3 DNA sequence: TGCGCCAGCAGCTTAAGTCCGGGGGCTAACTATGGCTACACCTTC.

The rearrangement joins TRBV6-5 to TRBJ1-2; D is unresolved. CDR1 and CDR2 (germline): MNHEY, SVGAGI. Trimming removed 3 bases from V and 0 bases from J, with 17 bases in between. The CDR3 spans 17 residues. CDR3 sequence (DNA): TGTGCCAGCAGTTATCCGGGTGGAGCCGAACCTAACTATGGCTACACCTTC. It specifies CASSYPGGAEPNYGYTF.

The chain recombines TRBV5-4 with TRBJ2-7; 14 bases line up with TRBD2. The germline CDR1 and CDR2 sequences are SGHNT and YYREEE (reference sequence). Trimming removed 1 base from V and 2 bases from J; junction bases left unmatched: 11. There are 19 residues in the CDR3. The CDR3 sequence is CASSLRKGLAGDGTYEQYV. DNA of the CDR3: TGTGCCAGCAGCTTGAGAAAGGGACTAGCGGGGGATGGGACCTACGAGCAGTACGTC.

Only a few counts were recorded for this clonotype. The chain links TRBV7-2 to TRBJ2-3; TRBD2 matches 14 bases. V shed 2 bases and J 6 bases; nucleotides not matched to a gene: 10. The CDR3 covers 18 residues. Germline V gene lookup returns CDR1 SGHTA and CDR2 FQGNSA. CDR3 sequence (DNA): TGTGCCAGCAGCTTAAGGGCCTCGGGACTAGCGGGAGCGGATACGCAGTATTTT. This encodes CASSLRASGLAGADTQYF.

This clonotype was counted at least ten times. The chain couples TRBV20-1 to TRBJ2-3; the match to TRBD2 covers 11 bases. The CDR3 loop spans 17 amino acids. Germline values: CDR1 DFQATT, CDR2 SNEGSKA (reference sequence). Trimming cost V 0 bases and J 3 bases; bases outside gene matches: 8. CDR3 sequence reads: CSARDPLAGGITDTQYF. The CDR3 nucleotides are TGCAGTGCTAGAGATCCCCTAGCGGGAGGAATAACAGATACGCAGTATTTT.

The chain is built from TRBV5-1 and TRBJ2-2; D ambiguous. Trimming shortened V by 0 bases and J by 0 bases, and 15 bases separated the two germline ends. The CDR3 totals 18 residues. Per the germline V gene, CDR1 is SGHRS and CDR2 is YFSETQ. CDR3: CASSLGTSPEPNTGELFF. In nucleotides, the CDR3 is TGCGCCAGCAGCTTGGGAACTTCACCAGAACCGAACACCGGGGAGCTGTTTTTT.

At least ten counts were recorded for this clonotype. The CDR3 is CASSYSVQGRYGYTF. In DNA, the CDR3 is TGTGCCAGCAGTTACTCGGTTCAGGGGCGGTATGGCTACACCTTC. The chain links TRBV6-5 to TRBJ1-2; D may be TRBD1 (6 bases). The germline V gene encodes CDR1 MNHEY and CDR2 SVGAGI. The CDR3 length is 15 residues. V lost 0 bases and J 5 bases, leaving 13 bases between the germline ends.

For this clonotype: This could be a read error, since a much larger clone is one nucleotide away. The CDR3 loop reads CASSPQGANTGELFF. CDR3 nucleotide sequence: TGTGCCAGCAGCCCCCAGGGGGCGAACACCGGGGAGCTGTTTTTT. This chain joins TRBV7-3 and TRBJ2-2; 7 bases agree with TRBD1. The CDR3 is 15 residues long. In germline, CDR1 is SGHTA, CDR2 FQGTGA. With V trimmed by 5 bases and J by 0 bases, 3 bases remained unmatched.

The V gene is TRBV4-1, the J gene TRBJ1-4; TRBD1 might be the D (6 bases). The CDR3 has 16 amino acids. V lost 6 bases and J lost 0, with 14 bases in between. CDR1 MGHRA and CDR2 YSYEKL come from the germline V gene. As DNA, the CDR3 is TGCGCCAGCAGTCTCGGACAGATGGCAACTAATGAAAAACTGTTTTTT. It translates to CASSLGQMATNEKLFF.

This clonotype appeared many times. V usage is TRBV29-1 and J usage is TRBJ1-6; 11 bases line up with TRBD1. V trimming: 6 bases; J trimming: 7 bases; junction bases outside the gene matches: 8. This CDR3 contains 15 residues. CDR1 SQVTM and CDR2 ANQGSEA come from the germline V gene. DNA for the CDR3: TGCAGCGTGACCGACGGGACAGGGGGAAATTCACCCCTCCACTTT. It encodes CSVTDGTGGNSPLHF.

This clonotype was recorded a few times. The CDR3 loop reads CASSQKRREGQAFGNYGYTF. As DNA, the CDR3 is TGCGCCAGCAGCCAAAAACGACGCGAGGGACAGGCTTTCGGGAACTATGGCTACACCTTC. The rearrangement links TRBV4-1 to TRBJ1-2; 8 nucleotides align to TRBD1. The germline CDR1 and CDR2 sequences are MGHRA and YSYEKL. Losses at the gene ends were 2 bases for V and 2 bases for J; bases not matched to a gene: 19. CDR3 size: 20 residues.

This clonotype was counted a few times. V is TRBV6-4 and J is TRBJ2-3; D unresolved. The V and J ends lost 3 bases and 4 bases respectively, with 8 bases between them. The germline V gene has CDR1 MRHNA and CDR2 SNTAGT. The CDR3 covers 13 residues. The CDR3 sequence is CASSDRVADTQYF. The DNA of the CDR3 is TGTGCCAGCAGTGATAGGGTAGCAGATACGCAGTATTTT.

At least ten counts were recorded for this clonotype. The chain recombines TRBV20-1 with TRBJ2-7, with 15 positions matching TRBD2. The CDR3 has 15 residues. CDR1 is DFQATT and CDR2 is SNEGSKA in the germline V gene (reference sequence). V shed 3 bases and J 0 bases; nucleotides not matched to a gene: 0. CDR3 amino acids: CSARGLAGGSYEQYF. The CDR3 nucleotides read TGCAGTGCTAGGGGACTAGCGGGGGGCTCCTACGAGCAGTACTTC.

This clonotype was recorded many times. CDR3 sequence (DNA): TGTGCCAGCAGCCCAGCGGGACAGGGGCCCTACGAGCAGTACGTC. The encoded protein is CASSPAGQGPYEQYV. J is TRBJ2-7 and V is TRBV5-5; 10 bases map to TRBD1. CDR1 is SGHKS, CDR2 YYEKEE, per germline (reference sequence). J lost 2 bases, V lost 4 bases, and 6 bases had no gene match. The CDR3 totals 15 residues.

This clonotype was counted at least ten times. The chain has TRBV7-8 and TRBJ1-1; D not resolved. Germline lookup yields CDR1 SGHVS and CDR2 FQNEAQ. The CDR3 has 15 amino acids. V lost 4 bases to trimming and J lost 5 bases, with 17 bases between them. The chain's CDR3 is CASSSPGRGRTEAFF. CDR3 DNA sequence: TGTGCCAGCAGCTCCCCAGGCCGAGGGCGGACTGAAGCTTTCTTT.

This clonotype was recorded many times. The V gene is TRBV28, the J gene TRBJ2-7, with 8 bases matching TRBD1. The CDR3 covers 14 residues. V lost 7 bases to trimming and J lost 0 bases; unmatched junction nucleotides: 5. Germline V gene lookup returns CDR1 MDHEN and CDR2 SYDVKM. CDR3 amino acids: CASTDRGRSYEQYF. DNA for the CDR3: TGTGCCAGCACCGACAGGGGACGCTCCTACGAGCAGTACTTC.

As DNA, the CDR3 is TGTGCCAGCAGCCAACTTTATCGACAGGGGGCCTATGGCTACACCTTC. This sequence encodes CASSQLYRQGAYGYTF. V usage is TRBV7-9 and J usage is TRBJ1-2; 10 bases are shared with TRBD1. This CDR3 spans 16 amino acids. Germline V CDR1 and CDR2: SEHNR, FQNEAQ (reference sequence). V lost 5 bases and J lost 4; bases outside the gene matches: 10.